This T cell receptor (beta chain) was observed in a study of regulatory dendritic cells for organ transplantation. The CDR3 consists of 15 residues. Germline loops: CDR1 SGDLS, CDR2 YYNGEE. Unmatched junction bases numbered 11, after V lost 7 bases and J lost 4 bases. Sequencing was performed with immunoSEQ multiplex PCR; in TCRdb, only in-frame clones are kept and a portion is missing. The sample yields about 29,000 clones, around 80% seen once. Sequencing was performed on naive CD4+ T cells from blood. Subset indicated: CD45RA+ naive T cells. The chain carries TRBV9 and TRBJ2-3, with 8 bases that match TRBD2. This receptor was obtained from a human donor in good health. The CDR3 coding sequence is TGTGCCAGCGGCCCCGGGGGGGGGCCCCCAGATACGCAGTATTTT. The encoded protein is CASGPGGGPPDTQYF.